This T cell receptor beta chain was captured in a study of blood T cell repertoires in COVID-19. Background on the study: From T cells, B-cell-depleted T cells, or PBMCs came the material, which was cDNA or gDNA.

In germline, CDR1 is SNHLY, CDR2 FYNNEI. CDR3 length: 15 amino acids. V lost 6 bases, J lost 0 bases, and 11 bases lay in between. Clones were sequenced by immunoSEQ multiplex PCR, and TCRdb holds only the in-frame ones, with some missing. The sample contains under 200,000 clones, 65% to 90% of which appear only once. This chain uses TRBV2 with TRBJ1-4, with unresolved D. The sequenced sample consisted of peripheral blood. The clonotype comes from a human donor in a cohort sampled during active COVID-19. The CDR3 sequence: CASRLTSATNEKLFF. The CDR3 DNA sequence: TGTGCCAGCAGATTAACTAGTGCAACTAATGAAAAACTGTTTTTT.